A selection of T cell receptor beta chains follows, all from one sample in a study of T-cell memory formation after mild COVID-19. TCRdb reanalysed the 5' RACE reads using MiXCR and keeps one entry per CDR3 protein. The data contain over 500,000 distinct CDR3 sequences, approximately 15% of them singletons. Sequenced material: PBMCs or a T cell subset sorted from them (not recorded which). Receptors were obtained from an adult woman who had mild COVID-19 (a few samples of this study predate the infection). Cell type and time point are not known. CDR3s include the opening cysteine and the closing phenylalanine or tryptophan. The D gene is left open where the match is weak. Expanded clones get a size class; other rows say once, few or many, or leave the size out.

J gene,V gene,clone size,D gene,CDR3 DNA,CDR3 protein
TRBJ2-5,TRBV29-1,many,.,TGCAGCTCCCGTCCGGCGGGACGAGAGACCCAGTACTTC,CSSRPAGRETQYF
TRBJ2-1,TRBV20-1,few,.,TGCAGTGCTAGCCCCTTGACCCTTTACAATGAGCAGTTCTTC,CSASPLTLYNEQFF
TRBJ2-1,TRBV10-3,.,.,TGTGCCATCAGTGAAAATGTTGGAGGGACCAGCAATGAGCAGTTCTTC,CAISENVGGTSNEQFF
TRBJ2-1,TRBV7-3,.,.,TGTGCCAGCAGCTTATGGGCAGGGACGGACTCCTACAATGAGCAGTTCTTC,CASSLWAGTDSYNEQFF
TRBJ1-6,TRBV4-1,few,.,TGCGCCAGCAGCCAAAGGGTCGGGCATAATTCACCCCTCCACTTT,CASSQRVGHNSPLHF
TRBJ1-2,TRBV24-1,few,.,TGTGCCACCAGTGATGGGGGGCGCAACTATGGCTACACCTTC,CATSDGGRNYGYTF
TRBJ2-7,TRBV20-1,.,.,TGCAGTGCTAGAGGATGGAGCGGTGACTACGAGCAGTACTTC,CSARGWSGDYEQYF
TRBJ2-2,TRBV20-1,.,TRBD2,TGCAGTGCTAGAGGTCCTAGCGGGGGGGCCGGCACCGGGGAGCTGTTTTTT,CSARGPSGGAGTGELFF
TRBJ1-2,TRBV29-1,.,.,TGCAGCGTTGAAACTGAGACAGTTGCCAACTATGGCTACACCTTC,CSVETETVANYGYTF
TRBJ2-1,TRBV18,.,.,TGTGCCAGCTCACCATGGAATGAGCAGTTCTTC,CASSPWNEQFF
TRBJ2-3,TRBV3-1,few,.,TGTGCCAGCAGCCAAGGTTTTGGGGGGCTAGCCGCAGATACGCAGTATTTT,CASSQGFGGLAADTQYF
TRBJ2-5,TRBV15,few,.,TGTGCCACCAGCAGAGATCTTTTGGTGGAGACCCAGTACTTC,CATSRDLLVETQYF
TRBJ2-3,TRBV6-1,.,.,TGTGCCAGCAGTGCAGCCACAGGGACGGATACGCAGTATTTT,CASSAATGTDTQYF
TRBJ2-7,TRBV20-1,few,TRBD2,TGCAGTGCTAGAGAGTCGGCTAGCGGGAACCGGGGGGGCTCCTACGAGCAGTACTTC,CSARESASGNRGGSYEQYF
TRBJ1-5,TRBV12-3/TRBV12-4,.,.,TGTGCCAGCAGTTTAGGTTTCCATCAGCCCCAGCATTTT,CASSLGFHQPQHF
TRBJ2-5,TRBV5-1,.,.,TGCGCCAGCACCTGGACCGCCCTAGGAGAGACCCAGTACTTC,CASTWTALGETQYF
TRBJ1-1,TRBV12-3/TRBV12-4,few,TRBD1,TGTGCCAGCAGCGAACAGGGGTACACTGAAGCTTTCTTT,CASSEQGYTEAFF
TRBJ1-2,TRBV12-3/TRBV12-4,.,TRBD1,TGTGCCAGCAGTCGGGCGGACAGGGAAGTGGATGGCTACACCTTC,CASSRADREVDGYTF
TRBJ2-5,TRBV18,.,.,TGTGCCAGCTCAGAACTAGCTTCGGAGACCCAGTACTTC,CASSELASETQYF
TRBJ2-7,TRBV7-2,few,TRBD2,TGTGCCAGCAGCTTAGAGCAAGCTAGCGGGGCACAGTACTTC,CASSLEQASGAQYF
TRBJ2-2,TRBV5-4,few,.,TGTGCCAGCAGCTTGGATAGGTCGAGGAACACCGGGGAGCTGTTTTTT,CASSLDRSRNTGELFF
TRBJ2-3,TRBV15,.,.,TGTGCCACCAGCAGAGGGGCTAGCGCTAACACAGATACGCAGTATTTT,CATSRGASANTDTQYF
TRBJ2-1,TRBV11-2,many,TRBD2,TGTGCCAGCAGCTTAGCCGTTACTAGCGGGAGTACAATGAGGGGGCAGTTCTTC,CASSLAVTSGSTMRGQFF
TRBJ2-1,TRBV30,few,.,TGTGCCTGGAGTGTACTCCTCAATGAGCAGTTCTTC,CAWSVLLNEQFF
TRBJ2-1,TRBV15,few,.,TGTGCCACCAGCAATCAGGGGACCTACAATGAGCAGTTCTTC,CATSNQGTYNEQFF
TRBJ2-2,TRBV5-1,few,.,TGCGCCAGCAGCTTGGGGTTCGCCGGGGAGCTGTTTTTT,CASSLGFAGELFF
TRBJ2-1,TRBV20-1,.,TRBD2,TGCAGTGCTAGTAGCTCTAGCGGGGGGGCGAATGAGCAGTTCTTC,CSASSSSGGANEQFF
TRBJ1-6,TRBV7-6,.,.,TGTGCCAGCAGCTTAGCGGATAGCGGTTCACCCCTCCACTTT,CASSLADSGSPLHF
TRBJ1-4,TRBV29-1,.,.,TGCAGCGTTGTGCCTGACGGGCCCGGGCATGAAAAACTGTTTTTT,CSVVPDGPGHEKLFF
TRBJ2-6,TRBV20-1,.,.,TGCAGTGCTAGAGAAGGGCAGTTCTCTGGGGCCAACGTCCTGACTTTC,CSAREGQFSGANVLTF
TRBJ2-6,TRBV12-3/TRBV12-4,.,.,TGTGCCAGCAGGGCCCTTAGTGGCTTCCCCCCTGGGGCCAACGTCCTGACTTTC,CASRALSGFPPGANVLTF
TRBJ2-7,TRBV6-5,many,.,TGTGCCAGCAGTTACTCTGGGGACGAGCAGTACTTC,CASSYSGDEQYF
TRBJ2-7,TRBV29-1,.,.,TGCAGCGTTGCCCGATCCGGGGCGAGCGAGCAGTACTTC,CSVARSGASEQYF
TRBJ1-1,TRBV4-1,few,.,TGCGCCAGCAGCCGGGTGACAGGCACTGAAGCTTTCTTT,CASSRVTGTEAFF
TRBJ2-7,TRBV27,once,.,TGTGCCAGCAGTTTGCAGCAGGTTTCGGCCTACGAGCAGTACTTC,CASSLQQVSAYEQYF
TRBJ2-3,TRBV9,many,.,TGTGCCAGCAGCTATCAGACGCACCTCACAGATACGCAGTATTTT,CASSYQTHLTDTQYF
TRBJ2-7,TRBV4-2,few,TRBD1,TGTGCCAGCAGCTCCTTGGGCCAGGGGGCCGAGCAGTACTTC,CASSSLGQGAEQYF
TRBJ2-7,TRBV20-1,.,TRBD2,TGCAGTGCCCCTGAGCGGGGATTTTCCTACGAGCAGTACTTC,CSAPERGFSYEQYF
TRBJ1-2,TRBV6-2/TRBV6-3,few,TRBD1,TGTGCCAGCAGTTCGAAACAACAGGGGCACTATGGCTACACCTTC,CASSSKQQGHYGYTF
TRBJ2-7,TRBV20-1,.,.,TGCAGTGCTGAAGGGCTAGTCTACGAGCAGTACTTC,CSAEGLVYEQYF
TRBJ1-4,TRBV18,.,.,TGTGCCAGCTCAAGGGCCGGGGAAAAACTGTTTTTT,CASSRAGEKLFF
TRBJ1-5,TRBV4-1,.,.,TGCGCCAGCAGCCAAGATGGGGCAGCTAATCAGCCCCAGCATTTT,CASSQDGAANQPQHF
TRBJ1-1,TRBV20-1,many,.,TGCAGTGCTAGAGCTGGGAGTGATGGGGGCACTGAAGCTTTCTTT,CSARAGSDGGTEAFF
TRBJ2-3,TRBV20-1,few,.,TGCAGTGCTAGAGATAGGGGCAACACAGATACGCAGTATTTT,CSARDRGNTDTQYF
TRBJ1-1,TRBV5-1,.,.,TGCGCCAGCAGCTTGTGGGCAGCTGAAGGCACTGAAGCTTTCTTT,CASSLWAAEGTEAFF
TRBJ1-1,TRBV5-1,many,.,TGCGCCAGCAGCTTGATCACGGCCAGGACTGAAGCTTTCTTT,CASSLITARTEAFF
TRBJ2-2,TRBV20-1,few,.,TGCAGTGCTAGAGATCGTTCGAGAGGGGAGCTGTTTTTT,CSARDRSRGELFF
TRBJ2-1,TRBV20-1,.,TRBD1,TGCAGTGCTCCGGGACAGGCGAGAGGCTACAATGAGCAGTTCTTC,CSAPGQARGYNEQFF
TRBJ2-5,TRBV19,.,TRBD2,TGTGCCAGTAGTATAGAGCGGGGGGCAGAGACCCAGTACTTC,CASSIERGAETQYF
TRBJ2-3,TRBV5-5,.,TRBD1,TGTGCCAGCAGCCGACAGGGGTTAAGCACAGATACGCAGTATTTT,CASSRQGLSTDTQYF
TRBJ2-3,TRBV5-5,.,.,TGTGCCAGCAGCTTGGGGGAGAGCTTGGCAGATACGCAGTATTTT,CASSLGESLADTQYF